The 8 T cell receptor beta chains presented below share a single source sample, sequenced in a study of shared clonotypes between healthy human individuals. Sequencing was performed with immunoSEQ multiplex PCR; in TCRdb, only in-frame clones are kept and a portion is missing. This table has millions of clones, 85% to 95% appearing once. Sequenced material: naive CD4+ T cells from PBMCs. Regarding subset: CD45RA+ positively selected. Source of these receptors: a man younger than 35 in good health. Some clones in this sample may be carry-over from other donors' samples.

The genes are TRBV7-9 and TRBJ2-3, with D perhaps TRBD1 (6 bases). Germline V lookup: CDR1 SEHNR, CDR2 FQNEAQ (reference sequence). The CDR3 loop spans 14 amino acids. V lost 2 bases to trimming and J lost 11 bases, with 17 bases between them. The CDR3 DNA follows: TGTGCCAGCAGCTTACTGGGGGCGGAGATAGGGCAGTATTTT. Amino acids: CASSLLGAEIGQYF.

The rearrangement uses TRBV5-1 and TRBJ2-1; 8 nucleotides align to TRBD2. This CDR3 has 15 residues. V lost 0 bases, J lost 5 bases, and 4 bases stayed unmatched. Germline CDR1 and CDR2: SGHRS and YFSETQ. The CDR3 spells CASSLGVAGNNEQFF. In DNA form, the CDR3 reads TGCGCCAGCAGCTTGGGGGTAGCGGGAAACAATGAGCAGTTCTTC.

The chain couples TRBV6-5 to TRBJ1-2, with TRBD1 matching 8 bases. J was trimmed by 4 bases and V by 8 bases; bases with no gene match: 12. Germline V gene sequence: CDR1 MNHEY, CDR2 SVGAGI. The CDR3 has 15 residues. CDR3 residues: CASQQAGGNRYGYTF. Here the CDR3 DNA reads TGTGCCAGCCAACAGGCAGGGGGCAACCGCTATGGCTACACCTTC.

The J gene is TRBJ2-3, the V gene TRBV2; TRBD1 matches 7 bases. The CDR3 runs to 14 residues. V lost 8 bases to trimming and J lost 2 bases; unmatched junction nucleotides: 7. In germline, CDR1 is SNHLY, CDR2 FYNNEI. CDR3 in amino acids: CASRYGTDTDTQYF. The CDR3 nucleotides read TGTGCCAGCCGTTACGGGACAGACACAGATACGCAGTATTTT.

This clone showed up just once. This sample also contains other DNA sequences that code for the same CDR3. The chain couples TRBV19 to TRBJ2-7; 10 bases fit TRBD1. The germline CDR1 and CDR2 sequences are LNHDA and SQIVND (reference sequence). The CDR3 totals 14 residues. V shed 5 bases, J shed 4 bases, and the junction held 5 bases outside the gene matches. The DNA of the CDR3 is TGTGCCAGTAGTCCACGGACAGGGGGTTACGAGCAGTACTTC. As protein: CASSPRTGGYEQYF.

This clone showed up just once. The rearrangement uses TRBV30 and TRBJ2-7; 9 positions agree with TRBD2. V dropped 4 bases and J dropped 4; count of bases not matched to a gene: 8. In germline, CDR1 is GTSNPN, CDR2 SVGIG (reference sequence). This CDR3 contains 14 residues. CDR3 in amino acids: CAWKKTSGVYEQYF. In DNA, the CDR3 is TGTGCCTGGAAAAAGACTAGCGGAGTATACGAGCAGTACTTC.

Turning to this clone: One end of the junction does not line up with germline, which may come from a read error. This chain links TRBV7-9 with TRBJ1-1, with 8 bases aligning to TRBD1. CDR1 is SEHNR and CDR2 is FQNEAQ in the germline V gene (reference sequence). CDR3 size: 13 residues. CDR3 protein: CASRLDRGTEAFF. DNA for the CDR3: TGTGCCAGCAGGTTAGACAGGGGCACTGAAGCTTTCTTT.

The chain couples TRBV9 to TRBJ1-1, with 9 bases identical to TRBD1. Germline V CDR1 and CDR2: SGDLS, YYNGEE. With V trimmed by 3 bases and J by 5 bases, 8 bases remained unmatched. The length of the CDR3 is 15 residues. Here the CDR3 reads CASSEQQGAPTEAFF. DNA for the CDR3: TGTGCCAGCAGCGAACAACAGGGGGCCCCAACTGAAGCTTTCTTT.